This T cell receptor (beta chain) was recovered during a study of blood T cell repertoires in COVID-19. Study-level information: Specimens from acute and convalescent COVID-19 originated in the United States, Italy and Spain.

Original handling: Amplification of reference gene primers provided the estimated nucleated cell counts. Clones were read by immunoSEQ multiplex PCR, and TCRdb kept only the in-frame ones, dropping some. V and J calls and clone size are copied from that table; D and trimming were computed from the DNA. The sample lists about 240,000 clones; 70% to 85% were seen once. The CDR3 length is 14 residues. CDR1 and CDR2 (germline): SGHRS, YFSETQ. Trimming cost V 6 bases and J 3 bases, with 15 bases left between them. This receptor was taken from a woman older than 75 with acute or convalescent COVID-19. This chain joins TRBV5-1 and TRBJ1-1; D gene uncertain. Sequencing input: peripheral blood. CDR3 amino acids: CASTLNPGDTEAFF. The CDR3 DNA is TGCGCCAGCACCCTCAACCCCGGGGACACTGAAGCTTTCTTT.